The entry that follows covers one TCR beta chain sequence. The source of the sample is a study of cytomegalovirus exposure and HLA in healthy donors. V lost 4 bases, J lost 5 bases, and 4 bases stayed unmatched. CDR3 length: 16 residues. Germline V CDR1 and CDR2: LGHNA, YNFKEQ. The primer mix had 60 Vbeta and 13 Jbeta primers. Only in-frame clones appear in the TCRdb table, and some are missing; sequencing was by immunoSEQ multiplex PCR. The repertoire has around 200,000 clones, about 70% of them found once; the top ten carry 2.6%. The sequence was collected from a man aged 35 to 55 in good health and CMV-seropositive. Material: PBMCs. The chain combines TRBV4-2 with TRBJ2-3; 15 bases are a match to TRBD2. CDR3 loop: CASSRTSGGAEDTQYF. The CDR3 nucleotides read TGTGCCAGCAGCCGGACTAGCGGGGGGGCCGAAGATACGCAGTATTTT.